The 27 T cell receptor beta chains listed next were all sequenced from one sample in a study of blood T cells in healthy people across ages. Next came a second PCR, run for roughly 7 to 12 cycles, which used a sample-barcoded 5' primer along with a J-beta primer mix. TCRdb reanalysed the 5' RACE reads using MiXCR and keeps one entry per CDR3 protein. The data show approximately 800,000 distinct CDR3 sequences, about 59% seen once. The sequencing input was blood. The receptors shown here come from a man under 40 in good health.

This clonotype was seen a few times. This chain connects TRBV7-2 to TRBJ2-4; the match to TRBD1 covers 10 bases. TRBJ2-7 matches the DNA end more closely, so the J call is doubtful. CDR1 SGHTA and CDR2 FQGNSA come from the germline V gene. The CDR3 length is 15 residues. The chain's CDR3 is CASSSPGQGSNEQYF. In DNA, the CDR3 is TGTGCCAGCAGCTCGCCGGGACAGGGGTCCAACGAGCAGTACTTC.

This clonotype showed up many times. CDR3 loop: CASSQDPGQGYEQYF. The CDR3 DNA reads TGCGCCAGCAGCCAAGATCCCGGACAGGGCTACGAGCAGTACTTC. The V gene is TRBV4-3, the J gene TRBJ2-7; TRBD1 agrees at 8 bases. This CDR3 is 15 amino acids long. Germline-derived CDR1 and CDR2 are LGHNA and YSLEER. V dropped 0 bases and J dropped 3; count of bases not matched to a gene: 4.

The genes are TRBV20-1 and TRBJ2-7, with 7 bases identical to TRBD1. There are 14 residues in the CDR3. J lost 5 bases, V lost 0 bases, and 7 bases had no gene match. In germline, CDR1 is DFQATT, CDR2 SNEGSKA (reference sequence). The CDR3 is CSARDVQGSNEQYF. In DNA, the CDR3 is TGCAGTGCTAGAGATGTACAGGGGTCCAACGAGCAGTACTTC.

The CDR3: CASRELGETQYF. Written as DNA, the CDR3 is TGTGCCAGCAGGGAATTAGGGGAGACCCAGTACTTC. The V and J genes are TRBV2 and TRBJ2-5; D is ambiguous. The CDR3 is 12 residues long. Germline V CDR1 and CDR2: SNHLY, FYNNEI. With 6 bases removed from V and 5 bases from J, the gap between germline ends came to 10 bases.

This chain uses TRBV7-2 with TRBJ1-6; D unresolved. The CDR3 loop spans 15 amino acids. Trimming left V 1 base short and J 10 bases short, with 14 bases between. Per the germline V gene, CDR1 is SGHTA and CDR2 is FQGNSA. The CDR3: CASSLDLSGSSPLHF. In DNA, the CDR3 is TGTGCCAGCAGCTTAGACTTATCAGGTTCCTCACCCCTCCACTTT.

This clonotype was found many times. This chain connects TRBV4-2 to TRBJ2-1; weak D call: TRBD1 (5 bases). Germline values: CDR1 LGHNA, CDR2 YNFKEQ. This CDR3 region has 12 residues. Trimming cost V 2 bases and J 9 bases, with 8 bases left between them. The CDR3 region is CASSQQGSEQFF. In nucleotides, the CDR3 is TGTGCCAGCAGCCAACAGGGTAGTGAGCAGTTCTTC.

The genes are TRBV2 and TRBJ2-2, with a tentative D call TRBD2 (6 bases). The CDR3 runs 14 residues. V dropped 7 bases and J dropped 5 bases, with 14 bases sitting between them. From germline, CDR1 is SNHLY and CDR2 FYNNEI. CDR3 protein: CASMEGGGTGELFF. Written as DNA, the CDR3 is TGTGCCAGCATGGAGGGAGGAGGGACCGGGGAGCTGTTTTTT.

This chain uses TRBV24-1 with TRBJ2-2; D is unresolved. CDR1 and CDR2 from the germline V gene are KGHDR and SFDVKD. Trimming left V 0 bases short and J 2 bases short, with 6 bases between. The CDR3 loop spans 15 amino acids. The CDR3 region is CATSDLSDNTGELFF. In DNA, the CDR3 is TGTGCCACCAGTGATTTGTCTGATAACACCGGGGAGCTGTTTTTT.

The gene calls are TRBV4-1 and TRBJ2-1; D is unclear. The germline CDR1 and CDR2 sequences are MGHRA and YSYEKL. The CDR3 runs to 13 residues. V shed 3 bases and J shed 11 bases, with 14 bases lying between them. DNA for the CDR3: TGCGCCAGCAGCCAGGGTTATAGTGGTAAGCAGTTCTTC. Its protein is CASSQGYSGKQFF.

The chain links TRBV3-1 to TRBJ2-3, with 8 bases matching TRBD2. V shed 1 base and J 3 bases; nucleotides not matched to a gene: 6. There are 16 residues in the CDR3. The germline gives CDR1 LGHDT, CDR2 YNNKEL (reference sequence). The chain's CDR3 is CASSQVGGGITDTQYF. The DNA of the CDR3 is TGTGCCAGCAGCCAAGTTGGCGGGGGGATAACAGATACGCAGTATTTT.

Only a few counts were recorded for this clonotype. This sequence joins TRBV10-3 and TRBJ2-5; 9 bases line up with TRBD1. The J call may be wrong; the DNA end is better matched by TRBJ2-7. The germline V gene has CDR1 ENHRY and CDR2 SYGVKD. The CDR3 spans 15 residues. The chain's CDR3 is CAISESDRGRDEQYF. The CDR3 DNA reads TGTGCCATCAGTGAGTCGGACAGGGGACGCGACGAGCAGTACTTC.

J is TRBJ2-1 and V is TRBV13; 7 nucleotides match TRBD1. This CDR3 contains 15 residues. Germline CDR1 PRHDT, CDR2 FYEKMQ (reference sequence). V dropped 4 bases and J dropped 8; count of bases not matched to a gene: 11. The CDR3: CASSSGGPSVDEQFF. CDR3 in DNA: TGTGCCAGCAGCTCAGGGGGACCTTCGGTGGATGAGCAGTTCTTC.

The CDR3 reads CAGGIYTF. In DNA, the CDR3 is TGTGCTGGGGGGATTTACACCTTC. The chain joins TRBV12-5 to TRBJ1-2; possibly TRBD1 for D (5 bases). The germline V gene has CDR1 LGHNT and CDR2 FRNRAP. The CDR3 is made up of 8 amino acids. Trimming stripped 11 bases from V and 11 bases from J, with 9 bases between.

This clonotype was counted only a few times. This chain links TRBV5-1 with TRBJ2-3; no clear D gene. The length of the CDR3 is 14 residues. Between the trimmed V and J ends, which lost 1 base and 0 bases, there was a span of 6 bases. Germline assignment: CDR1 SGHRS and CDR2 YFSETQ. For the CDR3, the DNA is TGCGCCAGCAGCTTGCCGGAGAGCACAGATACGCAGTATTTT. Encoded protein: CASSLPESTDTQYF.

This clonotype was seen only a few times. This chain joins TRBV27 and TRBJ2-5; D is uncertain. The DNA end is a closer match to TRBJ2-7, so the J assignment may be wrong. CDR1 and CDR2 from the germline V gene are MNHEY and SMNVEV (reference sequence). The CDR3 covers 13 residues. The CDR3 spells CASSLSSVYEQYF. The CDR3 coding sequence is TGTGCCAGCAGTTTATCTTCTGTCTACGAGCAGTACTTC.

This chain links TRBV6-1 with TRBJ2-5; 11 nucleotides line up with TRBD2. Germline values: CDR1 MNHNS, CDR2 SASEGT. The ends lost 5 bases at V and 4 bases at J; junction bases unmatched: 12. There are 17 residues in the CDR3. Here the CDR3 reads CASSPLGTSGPGETQYF. CDR3 bases: TGTGCCAGCAGTCCCTTGGGGACTAGCGGCCCCGGAGAGACCCAGTACTTC.

This clonotype was counted a single time. The chain uses TRBV11-1 and TRBJ1-5, with 7 bases matching TRBD1. From germline, CDR1 is SGHAT and CDR2 FQDESV (reference sequence). With 3 bases clipped from V and 7 bases from J, the junction kept 9 bases outside the gene matches. This CDR3 is 15 amino acids long. The chain's CDR3 is CASSFYRGMGQPQHF. DNA for the CDR3: TGTGCCAGCAGCTTTTACAGGGGAATGGGACAGCCCCAGCATTTT.

As to this clonotype: The junction differs from germline at one of its ends, possibly a read error. V is TRBV14 and J is TRBJ1-2; D unclear. Germline assignment: CDR1 SGHDN and CDR2 FVKESK. The CDR3 has 12 residues. CDR3 sequence (DNA): TGTGCCAGCAACCAATCAGGCTATGGCTACACCTTC. This translates into CASNQSGYGYTF. The full variable domain, completed using reference TRBV14 and TRBJ1-2, is EAGVTQFPSHSVIEKGQTVTLRCDPISGHDNLYWYRRVMGKEIKFLLHFVKESKQDESGMPNNRFLAERTGGTYSTLKVQPAELEDSGVYFCASNQSGYGYTFGSGTRLTVV.

This chain joins TRBV2 and TRBJ2-1, with TRBD2 matching 9 bases. V lost 1 base and J lost 2; bases outside the gene matches: 3. The CDR3 sequence is 16 residues long. Germline assignment: CDR1 SNHLY and CDR2 FYNNEI. The CDR3 DNA reads TGTGCCAGCAGTGAAGGAGGCGGGGGGGCCTACAATGAGCAGTTCTTC. Translation: CASSEGGGGAYNEQFF.

The chain is built from TRBV4-2 and TRBJ1-5; 10 bases fit TRBD1. V was clipped by 3 bases and J by 0 bases; unmatched bases: 5. CDR1 and CDR2 from the germline V gene are LGHNA and YNFKEQ. The CDR3 length is 17 residues. Here the CDR3 DNA reads TGTGCCAGCAGCCAGGGACAGGGGTCTTATAGCAATCAGCCCCAGCATTTT. Translated: CASSQGQGSYSNQPQHF.

This clonotype was seen a few times. The chain combines TRBV20-1 with TRBJ2-7, with 7 positions matching TRBD2. J gave up 2 bases and V 0 bases, and 1 base lay outside the gene matches. Germline CDR1 reads DFQATT; CDR2 reads SNEGSKA (reference sequence). This CDR3 region has 13 residues. CDR3 nucleotides: TGCAGTGCTAGAGATGGACTAGCCTACGAGCAGTACTTC. Its translation is CSARDGLAYEQYF.

The V call is TRBV7-2, the J call TRBJ1-4, with a tentative D call TRBD1 (5 bases). The V and J ends lost 3 bases and 7 bases respectively, with 12 bases between them. The length of the CDR3 is 14 residues. Germline CDR1 and CDR2: SGHTA and FQGNSA. In DNA, the CDR3 is TGTGCCAGCAGCTTTGCCGGGACGGGTGAAAAACTGTTTTTT. It codes for CASSFAGTGEKLFF.

This clonotype came up a few times. The gene calls are TRBV12-3 or TRBV12-4 and TRBJ2-3; no definite D call. The CDR3 spans 14 residues. Trimming removed 6 bases from V and 6 bases from J, with 16 bases in between. CDR3 loop: CASSHQRGPDTQYF. In DNA, the CDR3 is TGTGCCAGCAGCCATCAGAGAGGCCCCGATACGCAGTATTTT.

This clonotype was seen more than once but under ten times. The V gene is TRBV29-1, the J gene TRBJ2-7, with a possible D match to TRBD2 (6 bases). Trimming left V 3 bases short and J 6 bases short, with 15 bases between. The germline V gene has CDR1 SQVTM and CDR2 ANQGSEA. CDR3 size: 13 residues. The CDR3 sequence is CSVDRGGVGEQYF. The CDR3, as DNA: TGCAGCGTTGATCGGGGAGGAGTAGGCGAGCAGTACTTC.

The rearrangement links TRBV6-5 to TRBJ2-5; D remains ambiguous. Per the germline V gene, CDR1 is MNHEY and CDR2 is SVGAGI. The ends were cut back, 4 bases at V and 1 base at J, with 16 bases in the middle. This CDR3 spans 16 amino acids. DNA for the CDR3: TGTGCCAGCAGTTCCTACCCTTCAGACTCCCAAGAGACCCAGTACTTC. It specifies CASSSYPSDSQETQYF.

This chain links TRBV7-2 with TRBJ1-2; a possible D gene is TRBD1 (6 bases). Germline-derived CDR1 and CDR2 are SGHTA and FQGNSA. V was clipped by 3 bases and J by 8 bases, with 13 bases between them. The CDR3 is made up of 13 amino acids. CDR3 sequence reads: CASSLGGAGGYTF. The DNA of the CDR3 is TGTGCCAGCAGCTTGGGGGGGGCTGGAGGCTACACCTTC.

This chain uses TRBV29-1 with TRBJ2-3; D ambiguous. V lost 3 bases and J lost 4, with 14 bases in between. CDR3 length equals 14 residues. Germline V gene data show CDR1 as SQVTM and CDR2 as ANQGSEA. The CDR3 is CSVDGAEASDTQYF. CDR3 nucleotide sequence: TGCAGCGTTGACGGAGCCGAGGCTTCAGATACGCAGTATTTT.